A selection of T cell receptor beta chains follows, all from one sample in a study of T cells after posttransplantation cyclophosphamide. Method: immunoSEQ multiplex PCR; TCRdb's copy keeps in-frame clones and lacks some. Singletons are absent from the sample, which has approximately 30,000 clones. Sequencing was done on a sample of PBMCs. All receptors derive from a woman in her forties or fifties in good health and a related stem cell transplant donor. CDR3s include the opening cysteine and the closing phenylalanine or tryptophan. The D gene is left open where the match is weak. Not all rows give a size; the values are once, few, many and, for expanded clones, a class.

v_call	clone_size	d_call	j_call	cdr3_nt	cdr3_aa
TRBV6-1	many	-	TRBJ2-1	TGTGCCAGCAGTGAAGCCACTAGCACGGAGGGGTCCTACAATGAGCAGTTCTTC	CASSEATSTEGSYNEQFF
TRBV6-1	few	TRBD1	TRBJ2-1	TGTGCCAGCAGTGCATATAGACAGGGGGCCGGGGAGCAGTTCTTC	CASSAYRQGAGEQFF
TRBV6-5	many	TRBD1	TRBJ1-4	TGTGCCAGCACCATACCAGGGGGCTGCGGTGAAAAACTGTTTTTT	CASTIPGGCGEKLFF
TRBV19	many	-	TRBJ2-2	TGTGCCAGTAGCCTAGACACCGGGGAGCTGTTTTTT	CASSLDTGELFF
TRBV5-6	many	-	TRBJ2-1	TGTGCCAGCAGCCTAGAAGGGACTTCAAATGAGCAGTTCTTC	CASSLEGTSNEQFF
TRBV6-6	many	-	TRBJ2-3	TGTGCCAGCCACGACACTTCCACAGATACGCAGTATTTT	CASHDTSTDTQYF
TRBV5-6	many	-	TRBJ2-1	TGTGCCAGCAGCTCGGGACATAGGAACAATGAGCAGTTCTTC	CASSSGHRNNEQFF
TRBV10-3	many	-	TRBJ2-3	TGTGCCATCAGTGAGATTAGCGGCACAGATACGCAGTATTTT	CAISEISGTDTQYF
TRBV7-7	many	TRBD1	TRBJ2-1	TGTGCCAGCAGCGCAGGGGACAGCACATACAATGAGCAGTTCTTC	CASSAGDSTYNEQFF
TRBV6-5	many	-	TRBJ2-2	TGTGCCAGCAGTTACTCAACAGGTTCGAACACCGGGGAGCTGTTTTTT	CASSYSTGSNTGELFF
TRBV27	many	-	TRBJ2-7	TGTGCCAGCAGCCGACTGACAGGCCTCGCATCTGTAACCTACGAGCAGTACTTC	CASSRLTGLASVTYEQYF
TRBV5-1	-	-	TRBJ2-2	TGCGCCAGCAGCTTGGGCGCCCCGAACACCGGGGAGCTGTTTTTT	CASSLGAPNTGELFF
TRBV25-1	-	-	TRBJ1-2	TGTGCCAGCATACGAAACGGACAGCACGACTATGGCTACACCTTC	CASIRNGQHDYGYTF
TRBV6-5	many	-	TRBJ1-3	TGTGCCAGCATCGACAGAAACTCTGGAAACACCATATATTTT	CASIDRNSGNTIYF
TRBV7-3	few	-	TRBJ2-5	TGTGCCAGCAGCTCTACCCTCCAAGAGACCCAGTACTTC	CASSSTLQETQYF
TRBV15	many	TRBD1	TRBJ2-7	TGTGCCACCAGCAGGGACAGGGCGGGGGAGCAGTACTTC	CATSRDRAGEQYF
TRBV9	few	-	TRBJ2-4	TGTGCCAGCAGCGGCCGGGACTCGAAAAACATTCAGTACTTC	CASSGRDSKNIQYF
TRBV27	few	TRBD1	TRBJ1-2	TGTGCCAGCAGTGCTCAGGGGGCTAGCTATGGCTACACCTTC	CASSAQGASYGYTF
TRBV27	-	TRBD2	TRBJ2-7	TGTGCCAGCAGTTTTCGCGGGACTAGCGGGATAAGCGAGCAGTACTTC	CASSFRGTSGISEQYF
TRBV28	-	-	TRBJ2-7	TGTGCCAGCGTGGGGGGAACCTACGAGCAGTACTTC	CASVGGTYEQYF
TRBV6-2/TRBV6-3	many	TRBD1	TRBJ1-2	TGTGCCAGCAGCATGACAGGGTTAAATGGCTACACCTTC	CASSMTGLNGYTF
TRBV27	many	-	TRBJ1-1	TGTGCCAGCAGTTTTTGGGGCGGCGACACTGAAGCTTTCTTT	CASSFWGGDTEAFF
TRBV9	many	-	TRBJ2-3	TGTGCCAGCAGCGTAGCTACGGCGGGGACAGATACGCAGTATTTT	CASSVATAGTDTQYF
TRBV12-3/TRBV12-4	many	-	TRBJ2-7	TGTGCCAGCAGTTTTAGCGGTAGCTCCTACGAGCAGTACTTC	CASSFSGSSYEQYF
TRBV7-3	many	TRBD2	TRBJ2-1	TGTGCCAGCAGCTTAATGTCATTAGCGGGAGGGGAGCAGTTCTTC	CASSLMSLAGGEQFF
TRBV7-9	many	TRBD1	TRBJ1-1	TGTGCCAGCAGCTTAATGACAGGGAGATACACTGAAGCTTTCTTT	CASSLMTGRYTEAFF
TRBV6-6	many	TRBD1	TRBJ1-4	TGTGCCAGCAGCCTCAGACAGGGGTCTAATGAAAAACTGTTTTTT	CASSLRQGSNEKLFF
TRBV11-2	many	-	TRBJ1-2	TGTGCCAGCAGCTTGACAGGCCCCGGGGTTGGCTACACCTTC	CASSLTGPGVGYTF
TRBV2	many	-	TRBJ1-1	TGTGCCAGCAGTGAATATCAGGGGTCCATGAACACTGAAGCTTTCTTT	CASSEYQGSMNTEAFF
TRBV7-3	few	TRBD2	TRBJ2-7	TGTGCCAGCAGCCCGACTAGCGGCTACGAGCAGTACTTC	CASSPTSGYEQYF
TRBV7-2	many	TRBD1	TRBJ1-2	TGTGCCAGCAGCTCGACCGCAGGGGGCTATGGCTACACCTTC	CASSSTAGGYGYTF
TRBV18	many	TRBD1	TRBJ2-3	TGTGCCAGCTCACCCGGACAGGGGGACACAGATACGCAGTATTTT	CASSPGQGDTDTQYF
TRBV27	many	-	TRBJ2-1	TGTGCCACCAAGTTCGGGGGTAGCCCCAATGAGCAGTTCTTC	CATKFGGSPNEQFF
TRBV9	-	-	TRBJ1-1	TGTGCCAGCAGCGCGGAGGGGGGGGCGAGGGCTGAAGCTTTCTTT	CASSAEGGARAEAFF
TRBV7-9	many	-	TRBJ2-6	TGTGCCAGCAGCTTAGGTCTGTCCGGGGCCAACGTCCTGACTTTC	CASSLGLSGANVLTF
TRBV9	many	TRBD1	TRBJ1-2	TGTGCCAGCAGCTTACGACAGGGGGCGAGCTATGGCTACACCTTC	CASSLRQGASYGYTF
TRBV2	many	-	TRBJ1-2	TGTGCCAGCAGTGAAGGGGCATATGGCTACACCTTC	CASSEGAYGYTF
TRBV6-6	many	-	TRBJ2-7	TGTGCCAGCAGTTACTTCAGGGAGTCCTACGAGCAGTACTTC	CASSYFRESYEQYF
TRBV27	many	TRBD1	TRBJ2-3	TGTGCCAGCTCCTACGGGACAGGGGCGACCGGCTCCACAGATACGCAGTATTTT	CASSYGTGATGSTDTQYF
TRBV6-1	many	-	TRBJ1-5	TGTGCCAGCAGTGAAGCTTGGGGGGTGGAACAGCCCCAGCATTTT	CASSEAWGVEQPQHF
TRBV7-3	many	-	TRBJ1-1	TGTGCCAGCAGCTTAGACACGGCCACTGAAGCTTTCTTT	CASSLDTATEAFF
TRBV5-1	many	-	TRBJ2-3	TGCGCCAGCATCAACCGGGGCGCGGGGACAGATACGCAGTATTTT	CASINRGAGTDTQYF
TRBV2	many	-	TRBJ2-2	TGTGCCAGCAAGGGGTGGTTTTCGGACACCGGGGAGCTGTTTTTT	CASKGWFSDTGELFF
TRBV6-2/TRBV6-3	many	TRBD2	TRBJ2-2	TGTGCCAGCAGGCCGGGACTAGCGGCGAACACCGGGGAGCTGTTTTTT	CASRPGLAANTGELFF
TRBV10-3	many	TRBD1	TRBJ2-7	TGTGCCATCAGGGGACAGAGACCTTTTTCCTCCTACGAGCAGTACTTC	CAIRGQRPFSSYEQYF
TRBV7-2	many	-	TRBJ2-7	TGTGCCAGCAGCTTAGCGGGAGGGGGCTACGAGCAGTACTTC	CASSLAGGGYEQYF
TRBV29-1	many	TRBD2	TRBJ2-1	TGCAGCCTCCGGACTAGCGGCTACAATGAGCAGTTCTTC	CSLRTSGYNEQFF
TRBV13	few	TRBD1	TRBJ1-2	TGTGCCAGCAGCTTAGCTCCGGGACAGGGAGGCTATGGCTACACCTTC	CASSLAPGQGGYGYTF
TRBV4-1	many	TRBD1	TRBJ1-1	TGCGCCAGCAGCCAAGACCCGGGACAGGGGCTGTTTGCTTTCTTT	CASSQDPGQGLFAFF
TRBV6-5	many	-	TRBJ1-1	TGTGCCAGCAGTTCGACGGGGACTGAAGCTTTCTTT	CASSSTGTEAFF
TRBV6-2/TRBV6-3	many	-	TRBJ2-1	TGTGCCAGCAGTCCTCTAGCATCCTACAATGAGCAGTTCTTC	CASSPLASYNEQFF
TRBV24-1	-	-	TRBJ2-5	TGTGCCACCAGTCTGGGGGCTCGAGAGACCCAGTACTTC	CATSLGARETQYF
TRBV2	many	TRBD2	TRBJ2-7	TGTGCCAGCAGCGGGACTAGCGGGATTCCCTCCGAGCAGTACTTC	CASSGTSGIPSEQYF
TRBV2	many	-	TRBJ1-2	TGTGCCAGCACAATTCAGGGCGTCGGCTACACCTTC	CASTIQGVGYTF
TRBV4-2	-	-	TRBJ2-6	TGTGCCAGCAGCCAACAATCTGGGGCCAACGTCCTGACTTTC	CASSQQSGANVLTF
TRBV6-1	many	TRBD1	TRBJ2-7	TGTGCCAGCTCACAGGGGGCCTACGAGCAGTACTTC	CASSQGAYEQYF
TRBV12-3/TRBV12-4	many	-	TRBJ1-2	TGTGCCAGCAGCCATCCTCTAACAGGGAACTATGGCTACACCTTC	CASSHPLTGNYGYTF
TRBV19	many	TRBD1	TRBJ1-5	TGTGCCAGTAGTACGGGACAGGGGAATAGCAATCAGCCCCAGCATTTT	CASSTGQGNSNQPQHF
TRBV30	few	-	TRBJ1-2	TGTGCCTGGAGTTCCGGGTCACTTTATGGCTACACCTTC	CAWSSGSLYGYTF